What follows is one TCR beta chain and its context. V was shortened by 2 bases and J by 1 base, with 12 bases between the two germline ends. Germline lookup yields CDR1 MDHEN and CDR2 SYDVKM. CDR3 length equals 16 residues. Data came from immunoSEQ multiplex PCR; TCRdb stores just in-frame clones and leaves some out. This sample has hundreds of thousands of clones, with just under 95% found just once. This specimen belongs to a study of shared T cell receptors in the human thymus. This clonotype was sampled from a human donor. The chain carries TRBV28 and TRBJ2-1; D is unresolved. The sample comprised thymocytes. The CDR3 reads CASSLKNYPSYNEQFF. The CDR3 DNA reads TGTGCCAGCAGTTTAAAAAACTATCCTTCCTACAATGAGCAGTTCTTC.